This T cell receptor beta chain was profiled in a study of T cell responses to AZD1222 COVID-19 vaccine. Overall study results and limits: After the peak T cell response, and only then, were repertoires sampled. Spike-specific TCR breadth and depth rose after two AZD1222 doses. Females outnumbered males among donors, who were mostly white British; clonal diversity was possibly underestimated.

In the case of this clone: Its antigen is as yet unknown.

TCRdb's copy holds only in-frame clones and misses some; the assay was immunoSEQ multiplex PCR. Of about 150,000 clones in the sample, over 75% are singletons; the top ten hold over 1.2%. The sequenced sample was peripheral blood, obtained on day 0 of AZD1222 vaccination. The clonotype comes from an adult in good health.

The CDR3 coding sequence is TGCGCCAGCAGCTTTTCCGGTGGGAGCAATCAGCCCCAGCATTTT. Encoded protein: CASSFSGGSNQPQHF. The genes are TRBV5-1 and TRBJ1-5; D is undetermined. CDR1 is SGHRS and CDR2 is YFSETQ in the germline V gene. CDR3 length: 15 residues. Between the trimmed V and J ends, which lost 2 bases and 1 base, there was a span of 10 bases.